The next 19 T cell receptor beta chains were all read from a single sample in a study of cytomegalovirus exposure and HLA in healthy donors. A multiplex PCR was run with 60 Vbeta primers and 13 Jbeta primers. Profiling relied on immunoSEQ multiplex PCR, and the TCRdb table lists in-frame clones only, not all of them. Among roughly 100,000 clones listed, 50% to 65% were seen once. Source material: PBMCs. These receptors all come from a man between 25 and 39 years old in good health and CMV-seropositive.

The chain combines TRBV19 with TRBJ1-6; TRBD1 might be the D (5 bases). The V and J ends lost 7 bases and 5 bases respectively, with 15 bases between them. The CDR3 spans 15 residues. The germline gives CDR1 LNHDA, CDR2 SQIVND (reference sequence). CDR3 in amino acids: CASTPGAGDNSPLHF. Written as DNA, the CDR3 is TGTGCCAGTACCCCCGGCGCGGGGGATAATTCACCCCTCCACTTT.

This clone was observed a few times. The chain links TRBV6-1 to TRBJ2-1; 11 bases agree with TRBD2. Germline-derived CDR1 and CDR2 are MNHNS and SASEGT. The J segment lost 4 bases and the V segment lost 4 bases, leaving 6 bases of the junction unmatched. This CDR3 is 16 amino acids long. The CDR3 DNA sequence: TGTGCCAGCAGTGGGCTACTAGCGGGGGCTTACAATGAGCAGTTCTTC. Translated: CASSGLLAGAYNEQFF.

By share, this clone counts as medium-sized. The chain employs TRBV7-9 and TRBJ1-2, with D possibly being TRBD1 (6 bases). With 6 bases removed from V and 2 bases from J, the gap between germline ends came to 16 bases. The CDR3 spans 15 residues. The germline gives CDR1 SEHNR, CDR2 FQNEAQ (reference sequence). DNA for the CDR3: TGTGCCAGCAGGCACCGGGGGGGCGTCAACTATGGCTACACCTTC. This codes for CASRHRGGVNYGYTF.

The chain uses TRBV6-5 and TRBJ1-6; TRBD1 matches 12 bases. Per germline, CDR1 MNHEY and CDR2 SVGAGI. With V trimmed by 8 bases and J by 7 bases, 6 bases remained unmatched. CDR3 size: 15 residues. The CDR3 loop reads CASRRGQGANSPLHF. CDR3 nucleotide sequence: TGTGCCAGCCGACGGGGACAGGGGGCGAATTCACCCCTCCACTTT.

The chain couples TRBV5-1 to TRBJ2-2, with TRBD1 identical over 10 bases. The V gene's germline CDR1 is SGHRS and CDR2 YFSETQ. J lost 2 bases, V lost 7 bases, and 2 bases had no gene match. The CDR3 extends over 14 amino acids. As DNA, the CDR3 is TGCGCCAGCCGGGACAGGGGTAACACCGGGGAGCTGTTTTTT. Translated: CASRDRGNTGELFF.

Only a few counts were recorded for this clone. J is TRBJ1-2 and V is TRBV5-1, with D hard to call. The CDR3 totals 15 residues. The germline CDR1 and CDR2 sequences are SGHRS and YFSETQ. The V end was cut by 0 bases, the J end by 0 bases, with 9 bases between. The CDR3 is CASSLVEGANYGYTF. Written as DNA, the CDR3 is TGCGCCAGCAGCTTGGTTGAGGGAGCTAACTATGGCTACACCTTC.

The chain carries TRBV4-1 and TRBJ2-3; maybe TRBD2 (5 bases). Germline values: CDR1 MGHRA, CDR2 YSYEKL. V lost 4 bases to trimming and J lost 4 bases, with 9 bases between them. CDR3 size: 13 residues. The CDR3: CASSRFGADTQYF. As DNA, the CDR3 is TGCGCCAGCAGCCGCTTCGGGGCAGATACGCAGTATTTT.

This sequence joins TRBV5-1 and TRBJ2-3, with 10 bases fitting TRBD2. Germline CDR1 and CDR2: SGHRS and YFSETQ. The CDR3 is 15 residues long. V shed 4 bases and J 3 bases; nucleotides not matched to a gene: 5. This CDR3 is CASSRETSGTDTQYF. The CDR3 region has the DNA TGCGCCAGCAGCCGAGAGACTAGCGGGACAGATACGCAGTATTTT.

The chain has TRBV30 and TRBJ1-2; D call uncertain. The CDR3 contains 12 residues. Germline loops: CDR1 GTSNPN, CDR2 SVGIG (reference sequence). The V end was cut by 0 bases, the J end by 10 bases, with 12 bases between. The CDR3 DNA follows: TGTGCCTGGAGTGTGAGGGCCTCGGTCTACACCTTC. This gives the protein CAWSVRASVYTF.

As regards this clone: One end of the junction does not line up with germline, which may come from a read error. V and J are TRBV4-1 and TRBJ2-1; 10 bases are shared with TRBD2. Germline loops: CDR1 MGHRA, CDR2 YSYEKL. The CDR3 spans 19 residues. The CDR3 DNA is TGCGCCAGCAGCCAAGATCCCACTAGCGGGGCACCTCGCGACAATGAGCGGTTCTTC. Translated: CASSQDPTSGAPRDNERFF.

The V and J genes are TRBV7-9 and TRBJ2-3, with 13 bases fitting TRBD2. Trimming cost V 5 bases and J 5 bases; bases outside gene matches: 4. Germline V lookup: CDR1 SEHNR, CDR2 FQNEAQ (reference sequence). The CDR3 sequence is 15 residues long. The CDR3 sequence: CASSRLAGGIDTQYF. CDR3 nucleotides: TGTGCCAGCAGCCGACTAGCGGGGGGAATAGATACGCAGTATTTT.

CDR3 loop: CASSAGERGSSTDTQYF. The CDR3 DNA is TGCGCCAGCAGCGCTGGGGAGCGGGGGTCTAGCACAGATACGCAGTATTTT. This chain joins TRBV5-1 and TRBJ2-3, with TRBD2 matching over 8 bases. V lost 4 bases and J lost 0; bases outside the gene matches: 10. Germline loops: CDR1 SGHRS, CDR2 YFSETQ. The CDR3 is made up of 17 amino acids.

The rearrangement links TRBV6-5 to TRBJ2-2; a weak D match, TRBD1 (6 bases). CDR1 MNHEY and CDR2 SVGAGI come from the germline V gene. The V gene lost 5 bases and the J gene lost 3 bases, with 7 bases spanning the gap. There are 13 residues in the CDR3. This chain's CDR3 is CASSTGYTGELFF. The CDR3, as DNA: TGTGCCAGCAGTACAGGGTACACCGGGGAGCTGTTTTTT.

The chain employs TRBV6-5 and TRBJ2-6; the D is unclear. The CDR3 runs to 15 residues. The germline V and J ends were trimmed by 7 bases and 4 bases, with 14 bases remaining between them. Germline V gene lookup returns CDR1 MNHEY and CDR2 SVGAGI. CDR3 DNA sequence: TGTGCCAGCACCGAAGGCGGAACCGGGGCCAACGTCCTGACTTTC. Protein product: CASTEGGTGANVLTF.

The chain is built from TRBV7-2 and TRBJ2-7; 9 nucleotides agree with TRBD2. J was trimmed by 3 bases and V by 1 base; bases with no gene match: 16. The CDR3 covers 19 residues. Germline CDR1 and CDR2: SGHTA and FQGNSA. Written as DNA, the CDR3 is TGTGCCAGCAGCTTAGGGGTTTGGCGGGGGGGTCTCTCTCACTACGAGCAGTACTTC. It translates to CASSLGVWRGGLSHYEQYF. The variable domain in full, completed from reference TRBV7-2 and TRBJ2-7, reads GAGVSQSPSNKVTEKGKDVELRCDPISGHTALYWYRQSLGQGLEFLIYFQGNSAPDKSGLPSDRFSAERTGGSVSTLTIQRTQQEDSAVYLCASSLGVWRGGLSHYEQYFGPGTRLTVT.

The chain is built from TRBV6-1 and TRBJ2-2, with TRBD2 identical over 11 bases. Germline loops: CDR1 MNHNS, CDR2 SASEGT. V lost 2 bases, J lost 1 base, and 0 bases stayed unmatched. The CDR3 totals 16 residues. In DNA, the CDR3 is TGTGCCAGCAGTGAACTAGCGGGGGGGAACACCGGGGAGCTGTTTTTT. Amino acid sequence: CASSELAGGNTGELFF.

The chain joins TRBV5-8 to TRBJ2-5; TRBD1 matches at 8 bases. The CDR3 has 14 amino acids. V gave up 3 bases and J gave up 7 bases; unmatched junction bases: 8. CDR1 is SGHTS and CDR2 is YDEGEE in the germline V gene. DNA for the CDR3: TGTGCCAGCAGCTGGGCAGGACAGGGCGGGACCCAGTACTTC. Encoded protein: CASSWAGQGGTQYF.

V and J are TRBV4-2 and TRBJ2-7, with TRBD2 identical over 9 bases. J lost 4 bases, V lost 4 bases, and 8 bases had no gene match. The germline gives CDR1 LGHNA, CDR2 YNFKEQ. CDR3 length: 15 amino acids. CDR3 sequence reads: CASSRETSGGYEQYF. CDR3 sequence (DNA): TGTGCCAGCAGCCGAGAGACTAGCGGCGGATACGAGCAGTACTTC.

This clone was found once. The same CDR3 arises from other DNA sequences in this sample as well. The rearrangement joins TRBV7-9 to TRBJ1-3, with no clear D. The CDR3 is made up of 13 amino acids. From germline, CDR1 is SEHNR and CDR2 FQNEAQ (reference sequence). V was pared by 6 bases and J by 2 bases, with 8 bases between. The CDR3 loop reads CASRLTTGNTIYF. The CDR3 DNA reads TGTGCCAGCAGGCTTACAACTGGAAACACCATATATTTT.